A single sample gave rise to the 6 T cell receptor beta chains below, sequenced in a study of multiple sclerosis patients with progressive multifocal leukoencephalopathy. The repertoire was sequenced with immunoSEQ multiplex PCR; TCRdb's copy has only in-frame clones and lacks some. The sample includes fewer than 35,000 clones, 80% to 95% seen only once; the top ten take 1.9%. Documented time point: before natalizumab initiation. The sequencing input was PBMCs. These receptors were obtained from a man between 25 and 39 years old with multiple sclerosis.

The gene calls are TRBV6-6 and TRBJ2-3; D gene uncertain. The CDR3 runs to 12 residues. Trimming cost V 0 bases and J 6 bases, with 4 bases left between them. CDR1 and CDR2 (germline): MNHNY, SVGAGI (reference sequence). CDR3 nucleotides: TGTGCCAGCAGTTACTCGTGGGATACGCAGTATTTT. Translated, it gives CASSYSWDTQYF.

V gene TRBV29-1 combines with J gene TRBJ1-6; D is uncertain. The CDR3 has 17 amino acids. Per germline, CDR1 SQVTM and CDR2 ANQGSEA. With 4 bases removed from V and 3 bases from J, the gap between germline ends came to 19 bases. In DNA, the CDR3 is TGCAGCGTTGCCCCTTCGATGGACGGTAACTATAATTCACCCCTCCACTTT. It translates to CSVAPSMDGNYNSPLHF.

The chain combines TRBV25-1 with TRBJ2-5; D remains ambiguous. The V end lost 0 bases, the J end lost 4 bases, and 12 bases lay between the germline ends. CDR1 is MGHDK and CDR2 is SYGVNS in the germline V gene. The length of the CDR3 is 15 residues. This CDR3 is CASSEYKLNGETQYF. The CDR3 nucleotides read TGTGCCAGCAGTGAATATAAGCTTAATGGAGAGACCCAGTACTTC.

The V call is TRBV5-1, the J call TRBJ1-1, with 7 bases aligning to TRBD1. The CDR3 extends over 15 amino acids. Germline CDR1 reads SGHRS; CDR2 reads YFSETQ. V dropped 2 bases and J dropped 3; count of bases not matched to a gene: 7. The CDR3 DNA reads as TGCGCCAGCAGCTTTAGACAGGGTTTGGACACTGAAGCTTTCTTT. Encoded protein: CASSFRQGLDTEAFF.

The chain uses TRBV15 and TRBJ1-4; D gene unclear. CDR3 length: 16 residues. Germline CDR1 reads LNHNV; CDR2 reads YYDKDF (reference sequence). Trimming took 4 bases from V and 3 from J, leaving 15 bases between them. The CDR3 region is CATSIPGSLPNEKLFF. In DNA, the CDR3 is TGTGCCACCAGCATCCCGGGCAGCCTCCCTAATGAAAAACTGTTTTTT.

The chain has TRBV5-5 and TRBJ1-1; D might be TRBD1 (5 bases). The CDR3 totals 14 residues. V was cut by 0 bases and J by 8 bases, with 14 bases left in between. The germline V gene has CDR1 SGHKS and CDR2 YYEKEE (reference sequence). CDR3 nucleotide sequence: TGTGCCAGCAGCTTGGATATGGGTAGGGGCGAAGCTTTCTTT. It is translated as CASSLDMGRGEAFF.